Listed here is a single TCR beta chain. The data originate from a study of blood T cell repertoires in COVID-19. Across the study: Acute and convalescent COVID-19 specimens originated in the United States, Italy and Spain. T cells, B-cell-depleted T cells, or PBMCs supplied cDNA or gDNA.

As handled by the study authors: It was from reference gene primer amplification that nucleated cell counts were estimated. Using immunoSEQ multiplex PCR, the repertoire was profiled, and TCRdb retains in-frame clones only, with some absent. That table furnishes V, J and clone size, whereas the DNA furnished D and trimming. The table shows around 700,000 clones, with 70% to 90% occurring only once. The source material was peripheral blood. This clonotype originated in a woman under 30 with acute or convalescent COVID-19.

The CDR3 loop is CASSEEQGNQPQHF. The CDR3 region has the DNA TGTGCCAGCAGTGAAGAACAGGGCAATCAGCCCCAGCATTTT. This rearrangement joins TRBV6-1 to TRBJ1-5; possibly TRBD1 for D (5 bases). Germline assignment: CDR1 MNHNS and CDR2 SASEGT. V shed 1 base and J shed 2 bases, with 6 bases lying between them. The CDR3 sequence is 14 residues long.